This T cell receptor (beta chain) was documented in a study of low-dose radiotherapy and immunotherapy resistance in tumors. Across the whole study: Every 2 weeks, cohort 1 got 0.5 Gy, reaching 6.5 Gy to the planning target volume.

In this sample, this clonotype is medium-sized (0.01 to 0.1%). Time point denoted: before trial treatment. Each donor was administered nivolumab, ipilimumab, aspirin, low-dose cyclophosphamide and low-dose radiotherapy. TRAV- and TRBV-specific primers, spanning alpha and beta chains, primed first-strand cDNA. PCR amplification of the TCRs was performed with Phusion for 20 PCR cycles, and it relied on a constant-region primer together with a V-primer adapter. It was by in vitro transcription that isolated mRNA was amplified. TCRdb used MiXCR to reprocess the reads, holding one entry per CDR3 protein. This table has under 70,000 distinct CDR3 sequences, under 30% appearing once. The CDR3 is made up of 18 amino acids. After removal of 8 bases from V and 2 bases from J, the junction contained 20 bases not matched to a gene. In germline, CDR1 is ENHRY, CDR2 SYGVKD.

This chain links TRBV10-3 with TRBJ1-2; TRBD1 matches 7 bases. This clonotype originated in a male donor with prostate cancer. The material was PBMCs, obtained before treatment. The CDR3 region is CAILTPRGPQRGNYGYTF. The CDR3, as DNA: TGTGCCATCCTTACACCGAGGGGGCCACAAAGGGGGAACTATGGCTACACCTTC.